Listed here is a single TCR beta chain. The sample holds one count of this clone. It has no known antigen specificity. Base qualities are not at hand, and no much larger clone is one base apart. The cohort was made up of several hundred healthy bone marrow donors. At the time of sampling, all cohort members were nominally healthy, though unrecorded immune exposures were likely present. The donor was CMV seronegative and belonged to the group of approximately 320 seronegative cohort members. A peripheral blood sample was provided by each donor, and peripheral blood mononuclear cells were used for TCR beta sequencing. Genomic DNA extraction from the blood cell samples was performed with the Qiagen DNeasy Blood Extraction Kit. This record belongs to a study of cytomegalovirus exposure and HLA in healthy donors (dated by TCRdb to the late 2010s). About the study as a whole: According to an earlier analysis of 550 to 750 of the donors, 150 million to 200 million T cells yielded roughly 110 million unique TCR beta sequences and 276 Gb of sequence data. An early release that covered 500 to 800 HLA-typed donors contained approximately 320 gigabases of sequencing data and tens of millions of unique TCR sequences. Among the roughly 370 genotyped donors, about 85% belonged to the genetic ancestry cluster associated with self-reported Caucasian donors. The aim of the study was to test whether cataloging public T cell receptors could identify signatures of past pathogen exposure. The T cell repertoires of 666 subjects were profiled by immunosequencing and related to cytomegalovirus serostatus. A separate validation cohort of over a hundred different subjects was used in addition to the 666-subject first cohort. To predict cytomegalovirus infection status, the study combined high-throughput TCR immunosequencing, statistical association of individual TCRs with disease status, and machine learning. A later analysis re-examined previously published TCR beta repertoires from just over 650 donors and added high-resolution HLA genotyping to investigate patterns of TCR occurrence. Rather than drawing on any new phenotypic data, the later analysis identified candidate immune exposures from TCR beta sequences and the way those sequences occurred across donors. An earlier analysis of several hundred of the donors applied high-throughput TCR beta sequencing to assess whether each TCR beta V gene segment acted as functional or pseudogenic. Alongside the repertoire data, information on donor age, sex, ethnicity and CMV serostatus was compiled. Genome-wide SNP genotypes for about three fifths of the roughly 670 donors were used in a later genetic analysis, which treated that subset as a discovery cohort. Every repertoire in the discovery cohort had been generated on one and the same sequencing platform. Class I and class II HLA loci were covered by the typing at four-digit resolution. The number of typed donors differed by locus: roughly 620-630 for A, B, C, DRB1 and DQB1; 500 to 550 for DQA1; about 600 for DPA1; and about 450 for DPB1. Five DR-DQ haplotypes were treated as single units for association and clustering because of strong linkage in the cohort. Among roughly 370 genotyped donors of the cohort, an average of approximately 240,000 unique TCR beta nucleotide sequences were sequenced per donor, roughly 20% of them non-productive.

Receptor amplification or capture employed the immunoSEQ multiplex PCR assay. For the multiplex PCR, a mixture combining 60 forward primers for TCR Vbeta segments and 13 reverse primers for TCR Jbeta segments was used. The CDR3 region of rearranged TCR beta genes was amplified from genomic DNA with a multiplex PCR assay. On the Illumina HiSeq System, the amplified TCR beta libraries were sequenced as 87-base-pair reads. Under the source paper's analysis protocol: In a later analysis, some 80 million unique TCR beta chains were counted across the approximately 620 repertoires, and roughly 10 million of these chains were shared by at least two donors. To remove PCR and sequencing errors, raw reads were error-corrected and collapsed into unique sequences using a nearest-neighbor algorithm that merged closely related sequences. Alignment of CDR3 sequences to IMGT reference sequences was used to assign V, D and J gene segments. Each retained sequence needed at least a six-nucleotide match to both a V gene segment and a J gene segment. A rearrangement counted as productive if the CDR3 had no stop codons and remained in frame with V and J, and every other rearrangement counted as non-productive. Following IMGT convention, CDR3 was defined as the stretch from the second conserved V-encoded cysteine up to the conserved J-encoded phenylalanine. The earlier analysis of about 530 of the donors excluded any sequence lacking an unambiguous match to a single V gene segment. An earlier analysis of just under 600 of the donors called V segments functional above 56.7% productive rearrangements and segregating when the between-donor standard deviation exceeded 5%. A statistical classification framework was built to diagnose cytomegalovirus status from the catalog of TCR beta chain sequences. V and J gene assignment, in a later analysis, came from comparing TCR nucleotide sequences with IMGT/GENE-DB human TR gene sequences. Using the TCRdist pipeline, a later analysis assigned CDR3 sequences along with most-parsimonious VDJ recombination scenarios. In a later analysis, each TCR beta chain was defined by its CDR3 amino acid sequence together with its V-gene family, and reads without a unique V-gene family were excluded. To address suspected cross-contamination and a sequencing artifact, a later analysis removed around 590 highly shared, low-generation-probability nucleotide sequences. For each public chain, a later analysis derived a clonal expansion index from normalized ranks of inferred template counts within each repertoire. In a later analysis, generation probabilities were computed with a VDJ recombination model fitted to out-of-frame rearrangements, and the resulting probabilities were checked against IGoR. In a later analysis, hypergeometric tests were used to score TCR-TCR, TCR-HLA and TCR-CMV co-occurrence, with a repertoire-size bias correction applied to TCR pairs. In a later analysis, false discovery rates were estimated by permuting HLA or CMV assignments 20 times. In a later analysis, co-occurring TCRs were grouped using DBSCAN, with TCRdist sequence similarity added in when clustering inside HLA-allele-positive subsets. Repertoires with fewer than 30,000 or more than 120,000 public chains were left out of co-occurrence clustering, as were five repertoires with anomalous nucleotide sharing. TCRdb stores this immuneACCESS table with in-frame sequences only. Part of the clones is absent; in the studies checked, under half of the shortfall reflects unresolved V genes, and no reason is known for the rest. V and J calls and clone size are those listed in that table; D and trimming were worked out from the DNA. The sample table lists hundreds of thousands of clones, approximately 80% of them with a count of one. In total, the top ten clones hold roughly 0.71% of the sample.

Points the paper makes about the study in general: Because the 87-base-pair reads could not distinguish some IMGT-functional V segments, including TRBV6-2 and TRBV6-3, those segments were excluded. It was suggested by the authors that the approach could potentially be generalized to other disease states and immunological phenotypes. In a later analysis, 15,000 to 20,000 TCR beta sequences were associated with specific HLA alleles at a false discovery rate of 0.05. When HLA alleles, especially DR and DQ, strongly co-occurred, TCR associations were difficult to assign to individual alleles. The sequencing pipeline was judged likely to have produced a cluster of highly shared sequence variants as a technical artifact. Most CMV-associated TCR beta chains appeared to be HLA-restricted in a later analysis, and the HLA associations seemed to be driven largely by CMV exposure. While some public TCRs were present in many individuals, most TCR sequences turned up only very rarely across donors. According to a later genetic analysis, donors in an Asian-associated ancestry cluster had fewer N-insertions in productive TCRs than the approximately 700-donor mean. A further reported finding was that TCR beta sequences accurately predicted the HLA-A and HLA-B alleles for most subjects in the first cohort. In a later analysis, HLA-associated TCR beta chains were found to be more clonally expanded and to have lower generation probabilities than equally common non-associated chains. The presence/absence analyses assumed that sequencing depth was roughly uniform across donors, and that assumption may not be true. Linkage disequilibrium might explain the correlated functional status among segregating V segments, but an unknown experimental factor could not be excluded. HLA typing was unavailable for some donors at each locus, so association tests used only the typed subset. Several of the top co-occurrence clusters appeared to be linked to parvovirus B19, influenza, CMV and Epstein-Barr virus, according to a later analysis. Over 15 rarely observed V segments, including chromosome 9 orphons, were excluded from the earlier analysis of approximately 600 of the donors because counts were too low. In this cohort, only TCR beta chains were sequenced, and detectable features were limited by the absence of alpha or paired-chain data. In a later analysis, the rate of TCR association differed among HLA loci, with DRB1 alleles having the most associated TCRs and HLA-C alleles having the fewest. The classifier was reported to diagnose cytomegalovirus status with high specificity and sensitivity in both the original and validation cohorts. Broadly in line with IMGT annotations, most TCR beta V segments showed up in productive rearrangements about 90% or about 30% of the time in an earlier analysis of around 600 of the donors. A few of the identified cytomegalovirus-associated TCR beta chains were confirmed in vitro to be specific for cytomegalovirus antigens. For the cohort, immune exposure information was limited to CMV serostatus. A later genetic analysis associated a missense DCLRE1C variant with V-gene and J-gene trimming of TCR beta chains, and an independent cohort replicated the association. The study gave a list of more than 150 TCR beta chains associated with cytomegalovirus.

Trimming leaves V shorter by 4 bases and J shorter by 2 bases, with the junction holding 6 bases beyond the gene matches. CDR1 is given as SGHVS and CDR2 as FQNEAQ, both from the germline V gene. The CDR3 runs 17 residues from the cysteine to the phenylalanine. The DNA shown is the 51-base CDR3, in frame from base 1. Sequencing input: PBMCs. The V and J segments used are TRBV7-8 and TRBJ2-2; the central 11 bases match TRBD2. The origin of this receptor is a boy younger than 10 in good health and CMV-seronegative. The sequence in DNA is TGTGCCAGCAGCTCAGAGGGACTAGCGGCTAACACCGGGGAGCTGTTTTTT. This is translated as CASSSEGLAANTGELFF.